The source of this TCR beta chain is a study of T cell responses to AZD1222 COVID-19 vaccine. V lost 1 base and J lost 0, with 13 bases in between. Germline V gives CDR1 SEHNR, CDR2 FQNEAQ (reference sequence). CDR3 length: 17 amino acids. This clone showed up just once. The method was immunoSEQ multiplex PCR; TCRdb's version includes in-frame clones alone and lacks a portion of them. Of about 180,000 clones in the sample, 80% to 90% were seen once. The gene calls are TRBV7-9 and TRBJ1-3; D is unclear. The material was peripheral blood, obtained 28 days after the second AZD1222 dose. This clonotype originated in an adult who received the AZD1222 COVID-19 vaccine. The CDR3 DNA is TGTGCCAGCAGCTTAGGAAGGGAACCCCTCTCTGGAAACACCATATATTTT. Encoded protein: CASSLGREPLSGNTIYF.